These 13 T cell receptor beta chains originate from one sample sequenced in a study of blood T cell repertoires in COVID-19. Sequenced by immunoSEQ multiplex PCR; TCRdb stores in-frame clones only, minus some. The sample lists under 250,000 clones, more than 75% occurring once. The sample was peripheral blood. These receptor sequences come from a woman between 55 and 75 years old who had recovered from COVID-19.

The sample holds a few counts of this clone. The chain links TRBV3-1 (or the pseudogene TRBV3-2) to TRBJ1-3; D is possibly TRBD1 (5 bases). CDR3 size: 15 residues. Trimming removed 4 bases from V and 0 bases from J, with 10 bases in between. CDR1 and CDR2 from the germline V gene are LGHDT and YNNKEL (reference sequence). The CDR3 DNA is TGTGCCAGCAGCCCCGGGGGGAGCTCTGGAAACACCATATATTTT. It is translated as CASSPGGSSGNTIYF.

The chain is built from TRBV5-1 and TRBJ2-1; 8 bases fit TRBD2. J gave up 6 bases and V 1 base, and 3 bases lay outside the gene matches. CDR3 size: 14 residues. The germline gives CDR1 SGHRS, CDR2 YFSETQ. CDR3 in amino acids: CASSLPSGLNEQFF. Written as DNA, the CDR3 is TGCGCCAGCAGCTTGCCTAGCGGGCTCAATGAGCAGTTCTTC.

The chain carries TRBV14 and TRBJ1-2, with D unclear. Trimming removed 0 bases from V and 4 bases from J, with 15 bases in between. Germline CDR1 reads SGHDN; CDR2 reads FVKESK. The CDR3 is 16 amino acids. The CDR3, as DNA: TGTGCCAGCAGCCAAGATCGACCGGGGTATGGCTATGGCTACACCTTC. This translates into CASSQDRPGYGYGYTF. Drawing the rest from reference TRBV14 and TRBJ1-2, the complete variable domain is EAGVTQFPSHSVIEKGQTVTLRCDPISGHDNLYWYRRVMGKEIKFLLHFVKESKQDESGMPNNRFLAERTGGTYSTLKVQPAELEDSGVYFCASSQDRPGYGYGYTFGSGTRLTVV.

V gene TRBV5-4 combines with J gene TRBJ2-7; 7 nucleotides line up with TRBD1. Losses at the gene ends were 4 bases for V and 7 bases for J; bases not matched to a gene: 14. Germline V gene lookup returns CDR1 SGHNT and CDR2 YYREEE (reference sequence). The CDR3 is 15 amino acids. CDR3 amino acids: CASSKEPGTVTEQYF. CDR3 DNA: TGTGCCAGCAGCAAGGAACCAGGGACAGTTACTGAGCAGTACTTC.

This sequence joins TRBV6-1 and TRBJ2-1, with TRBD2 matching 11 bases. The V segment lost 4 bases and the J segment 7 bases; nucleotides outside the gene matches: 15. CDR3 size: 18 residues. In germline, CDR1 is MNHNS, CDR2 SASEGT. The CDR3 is CASSGEGLLAGVYNEQFF. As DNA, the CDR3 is TGTGCCAGCAGTGGGGAGGGTTTACTAGCGGGGGTTTATAATGAGCAGTTCTTC.

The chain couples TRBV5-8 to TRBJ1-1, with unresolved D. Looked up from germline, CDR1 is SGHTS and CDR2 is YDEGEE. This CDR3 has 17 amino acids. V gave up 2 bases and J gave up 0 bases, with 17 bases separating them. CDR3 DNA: TGTGCCAGCAGCTTAACCACGGGGAATAACTTGAACACTGAAGCTTTCTTT. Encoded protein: CASSLTTGNNLNTEAFF.

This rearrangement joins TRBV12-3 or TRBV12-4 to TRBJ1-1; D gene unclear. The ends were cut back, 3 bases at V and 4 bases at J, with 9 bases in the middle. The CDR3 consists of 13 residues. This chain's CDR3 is CASSLTGFTEAFF. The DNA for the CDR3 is TGTGCCAGCAGTTTGACCGGGTTCACTGAAGCTTTCTTT.

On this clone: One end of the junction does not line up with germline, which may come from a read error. The CDR3 DNA is TGTGCCAGCCGCTTAGAGAATTCACCCCTCCACTTT. It yields the protein CASRLENSPLHF. The V call is TRBV5-6, the J call TRBJ1-6; D not resolved. CDR1 and CDR2 (germline): SGHDT, YYEEEE. The CDR3 runs 12 residues.

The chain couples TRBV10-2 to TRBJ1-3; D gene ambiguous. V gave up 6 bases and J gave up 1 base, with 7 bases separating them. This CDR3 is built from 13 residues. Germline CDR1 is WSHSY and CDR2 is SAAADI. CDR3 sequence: CASRGSSGNTIYF. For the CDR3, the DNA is TGCGCCAGCAGAGGGAGTTCTGGAAACACCATATATTTT.

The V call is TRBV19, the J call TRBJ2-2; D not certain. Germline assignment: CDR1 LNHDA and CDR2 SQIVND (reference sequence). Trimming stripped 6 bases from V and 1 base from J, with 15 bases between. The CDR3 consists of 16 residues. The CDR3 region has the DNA TGTGCCAGTAGCCCCCTCGTGGAGAGGAACACCGGGGAGCTGTTTTTT. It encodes CASSPLVERNTGELFF.

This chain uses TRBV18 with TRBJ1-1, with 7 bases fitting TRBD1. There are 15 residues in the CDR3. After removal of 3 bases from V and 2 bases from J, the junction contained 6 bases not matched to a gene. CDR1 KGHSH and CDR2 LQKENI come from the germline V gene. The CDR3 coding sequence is TGTGCCAGCTCACCGATTAGGGACAGCAACACTGAAGCTTTCTTT. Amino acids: CASSPIRDSNTEAFF.

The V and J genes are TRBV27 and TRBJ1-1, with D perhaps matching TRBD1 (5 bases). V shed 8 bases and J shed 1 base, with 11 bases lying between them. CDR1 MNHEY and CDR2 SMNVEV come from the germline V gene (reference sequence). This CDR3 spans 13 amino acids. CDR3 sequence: CASCHDRNTEAFF. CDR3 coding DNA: TGTGCCAGCTGCCATGACAGGAACACTGAAGCTTTCTTT.

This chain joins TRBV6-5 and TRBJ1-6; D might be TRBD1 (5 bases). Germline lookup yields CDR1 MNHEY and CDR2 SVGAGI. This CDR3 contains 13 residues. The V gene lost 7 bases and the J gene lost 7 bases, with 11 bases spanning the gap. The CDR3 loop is CASKTEINSPLHF. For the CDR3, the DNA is TGTGCCAGCAAGACAGAGATCAATTCACCCCTCCACTTT.